This T cell receptor (beta chain) was recorded in a study of blood T cell repertoires in COVID-19. On the study more broadly: Italy, Spain and the United States were the sources of the convalescent and acute COVID-19 samples. T cells, B-cell-depleted T cells, or PBMCs supplied cDNA or gDNA.

Original processing notes: Estimates of nucleated cell counts were drawn from the amplification of reference gene primers. The data were produced by immunoSEQ multiplex PCR, yet TCRdb's version contains in-frame clones alone and is incomplete. The V and J calls and clone size were taken over from that table, and D and trimming were inferred from the DNA. This sample has roughly 260,000 clones, with less than 85% found just once. CDR1 is DFQATT and CDR2 is SNEGSKA in the germline V gene (reference sequence). The CDR3 covers 15 residues. Trimming took 3 bases from V and 4 from J, leaving 16 bases between them.

This TCR derives from a woman older than 75 with active or convalescent COVID-19. The sequenced sample consisted of peripheral blood. The chain recombines TRBV20-1 with TRBJ1-5, with a possible D match to TRBD1 (6 bases). This CDR3 is CSASASGTPNQPQHF. CDR3 nucleotide sequence: TGCAGTGCTAGTGCGTCCGGGACACCGAATCAGCCCCAGCATTTT.